This TCR beta chain was captured in a study of control samples from healthy donors and cancer patients. Germline V gene sequence: CDR1 SGHTS, CDR2 YDEGEE. The CDR3 runs 15 residues. V gave up 0 bases and J gave up 0 bases, with 9 bases separating them. The repertoire was sequenced with immunoSEQ multiplex PCR; TCRdb's copy has only in-frame clones and lacks some. The sample contains over 50,000 clones, 80% of which appear only once. The material sequenced was blood. The gene calls are TRBV5-8 and TRBJ1-1; D gene ambiguous. This receptor was identified in a man between 65 and 85 years old in good health. The CDR3 region is CASSLGAEMNTEAFF. The CDR3 nucleotides read TGTGCCAGCAGCTTGGGAGCGGAGATGAACACTGAAGCTTTCTTT.